The T cell receptor (beta chain) described here comes from a study of cytomegalovirus exposure and HLA in healthy donors. Findings of the study overall: That first-cohort TCR clusters tended to co-occur in the roughly 120 validation repertoires was found in a later analysis.

CDR1 is PRHDT and CDR2 is FYEKMQ in the germline V gene (reference sequence). The CDR3 runs 16 residues. V dropped 5 bases and J dropped 4; count of bases not matched to a gene: 8. This clone was seen just once. The antigen is not known. Produced via immunoSEQ multiplex PCR; TCRdb's table is partial and in-frame only. The sample lists 100,000 to 150,000 clones, roughly 89% occurring once. The source of this sequence is a woman aged 18-29 years in good health and CMV-seronegative. The rearrangement joins TRBV13 to TRBJ1-2; 12 nucleotides agree with TRBD1. Material: PBMCs. The DNA of the CDR3 is TGTGCCAGCAGCCAGACGCCGGGACAGGGGGCCTATGGCTACACCTTC. Translated: CASSQTPGQGAYGYTF. The entire variable domain, with the rest obtained from reference TRBV13 and TRBJ1-2, is as follows: AAGVIQSPRHLIKEKRETATLKCYPIPRHDTVYWYQQGPGQDPQFLISFYEKMQSDKGSIPDRFSAQQFSDYHSELNMSSLELGDSALYFCASSQTPGQGAYGYTFGSGTRLTVV.